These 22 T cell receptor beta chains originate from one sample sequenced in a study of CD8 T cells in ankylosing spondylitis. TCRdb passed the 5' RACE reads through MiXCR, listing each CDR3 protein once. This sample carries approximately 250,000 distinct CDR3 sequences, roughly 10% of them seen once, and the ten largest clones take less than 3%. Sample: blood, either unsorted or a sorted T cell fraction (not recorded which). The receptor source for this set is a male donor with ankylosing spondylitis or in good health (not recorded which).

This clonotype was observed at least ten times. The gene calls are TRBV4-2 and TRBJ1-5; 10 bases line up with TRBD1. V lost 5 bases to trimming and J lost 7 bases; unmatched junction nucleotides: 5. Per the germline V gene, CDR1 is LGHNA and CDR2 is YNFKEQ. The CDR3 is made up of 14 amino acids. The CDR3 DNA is TGTGCCAGCAGCACCGGACAGGGGGGACAGCCCCAGCATTTT. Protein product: CASSTGQGGQPQHF.

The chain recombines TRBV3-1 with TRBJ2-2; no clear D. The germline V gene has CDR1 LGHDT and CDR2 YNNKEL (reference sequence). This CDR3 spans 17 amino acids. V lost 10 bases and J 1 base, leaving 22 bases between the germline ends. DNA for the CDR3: TGTGCCACCTCCCTTCAAACCCGGGCAGGGAACACCGGGGAGCTGTTTTTT. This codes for CATSLQTRAGNTGELFF. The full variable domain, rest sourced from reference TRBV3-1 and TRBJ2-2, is DTAVSQTPKYLVTQMGNDKSIKCEQNLGHDTMYWYKQDSKKFLKIMFSYNNKELIINETVPNRFSPKSPDKAHLNLHINSLELGDSAVYFCATSLQTRAGNTGELFFGEGSRLTVL.

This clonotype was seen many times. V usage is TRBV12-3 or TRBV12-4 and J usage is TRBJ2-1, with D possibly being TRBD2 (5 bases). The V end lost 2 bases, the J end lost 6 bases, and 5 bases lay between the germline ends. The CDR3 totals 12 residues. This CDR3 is CASSLSGNEQFF. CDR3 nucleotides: TGTGCCAGCAGTTTAAGCGGCAATGAGCAGTTCTTC.

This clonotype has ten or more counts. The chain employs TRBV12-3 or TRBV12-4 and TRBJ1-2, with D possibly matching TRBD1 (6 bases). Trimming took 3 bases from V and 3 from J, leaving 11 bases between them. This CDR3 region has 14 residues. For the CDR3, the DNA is TGTGCCAGCAGTTTTCAGGGGTCCCACTATGGCTACACCTTC. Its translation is CASSFQGSHYGYTF.

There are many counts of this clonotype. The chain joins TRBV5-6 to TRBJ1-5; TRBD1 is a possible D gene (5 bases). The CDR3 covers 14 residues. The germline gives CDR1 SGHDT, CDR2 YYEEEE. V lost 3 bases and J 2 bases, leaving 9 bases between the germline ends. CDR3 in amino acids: CASSWGSGNQPQHF. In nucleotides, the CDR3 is TGTGCCAGCAGCTGGGGGTCAGGCAATCAGCCCCAGCATTTT. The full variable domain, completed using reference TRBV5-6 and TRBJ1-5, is DAGVTQSPTHLIKTRGQQVTLRCSPKSGHDTVSWYQQALGQGPQFIFQYYEEEERQRGNFPDRFSGHQFPNYSSELNVNALLLGDSALYLCASSWGSGNQPQHFGDGTRLSIL.

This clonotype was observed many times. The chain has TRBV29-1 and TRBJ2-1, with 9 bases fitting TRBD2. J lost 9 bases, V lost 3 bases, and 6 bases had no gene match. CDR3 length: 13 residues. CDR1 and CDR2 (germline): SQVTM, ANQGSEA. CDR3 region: CSVEGGRVGEQFF. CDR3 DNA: TGCAGCGTTGAGGGCGGGAGGGTTGGTGAGCAGTTCTTC.

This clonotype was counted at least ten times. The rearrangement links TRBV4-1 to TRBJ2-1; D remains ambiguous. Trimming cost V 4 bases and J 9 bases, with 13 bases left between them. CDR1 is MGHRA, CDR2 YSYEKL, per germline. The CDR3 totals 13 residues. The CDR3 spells CASSRDGLGEQFF. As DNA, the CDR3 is TGCGCCAGCAGCCGAGACGGGTTAGGTGAGCAGTTCTTC.

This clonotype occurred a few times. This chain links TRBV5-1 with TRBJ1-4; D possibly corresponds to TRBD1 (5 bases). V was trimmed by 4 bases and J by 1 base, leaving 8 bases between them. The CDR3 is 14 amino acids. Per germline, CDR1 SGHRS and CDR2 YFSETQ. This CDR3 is CASSGGGTNEKLFF. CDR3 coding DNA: TGCGCCAGCAGCGGTGGGGGAACTAATGAAAAACTGTTTTTT.

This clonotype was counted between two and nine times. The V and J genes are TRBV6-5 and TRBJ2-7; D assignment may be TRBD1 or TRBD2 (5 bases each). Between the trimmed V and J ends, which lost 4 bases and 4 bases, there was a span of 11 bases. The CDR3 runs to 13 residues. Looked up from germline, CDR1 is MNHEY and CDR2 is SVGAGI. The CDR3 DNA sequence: TGTGCCAGCAGTTCTGGGACGGGATACGAGCAGTACTTC. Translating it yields CASSSGTGYEQYF.

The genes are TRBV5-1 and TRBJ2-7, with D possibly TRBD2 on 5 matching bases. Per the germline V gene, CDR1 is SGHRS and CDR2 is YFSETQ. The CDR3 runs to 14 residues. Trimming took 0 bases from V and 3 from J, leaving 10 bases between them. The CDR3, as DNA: TGCGCCAGCAGCTTGGAGAGCGGCGGCTACGAGCAGTACTTC. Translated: CASSLESGGYEQYF.

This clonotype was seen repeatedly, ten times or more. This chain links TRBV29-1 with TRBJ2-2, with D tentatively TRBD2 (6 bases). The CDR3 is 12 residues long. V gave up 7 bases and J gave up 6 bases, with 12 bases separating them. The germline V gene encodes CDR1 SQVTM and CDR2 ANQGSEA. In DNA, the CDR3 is TGCAGCGCGGGGGAAAACTCCGGGGAGCTGTTTTTT. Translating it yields CSAGENSGELFF.

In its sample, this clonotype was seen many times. CDR3 DNA: TGTGCCAGCAGCGCGCCAGGACAGGCGGAGCAGTTCTTC. Translated, it gives CASSAPGQAEQFF. The gene calls are TRBV5-5 and TRBJ2-1; 7 bases are shared with TRBD1. Germline V CDR1 and CDR2: SGHKS, YYEKEE (reference sequence). The CDR3 consists of 13 residues. The V gene end was trimmed by 4 bases and the J gene end by 10 bases; junction bases not matched to a gene: 8.

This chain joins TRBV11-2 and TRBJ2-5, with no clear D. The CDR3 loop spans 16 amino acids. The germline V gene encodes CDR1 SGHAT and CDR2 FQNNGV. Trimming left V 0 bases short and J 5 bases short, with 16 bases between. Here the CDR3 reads CASSLDGVSSSETQYF. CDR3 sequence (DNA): TGTGCCAGCAGCTTAGATGGAGTTAGCAGCTCGGAGACCCAGTACTTC.

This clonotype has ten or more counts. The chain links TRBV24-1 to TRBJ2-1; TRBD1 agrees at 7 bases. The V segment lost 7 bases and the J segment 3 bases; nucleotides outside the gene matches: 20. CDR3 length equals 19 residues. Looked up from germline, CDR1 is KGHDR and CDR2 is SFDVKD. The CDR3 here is CATRLTGCPILPGYNEQFF. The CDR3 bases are TGTGCCACCAGATTGACAGGGTGTCCCATCCTGCCTGGCTACAATGAGCAGTTCTTC.

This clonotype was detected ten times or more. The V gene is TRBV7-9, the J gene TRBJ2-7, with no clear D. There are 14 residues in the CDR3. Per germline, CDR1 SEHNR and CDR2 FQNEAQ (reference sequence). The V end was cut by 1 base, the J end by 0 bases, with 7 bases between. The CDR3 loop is CASSLVGNSYEQYF. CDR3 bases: TGTGCCAGCAGCTTAGTGGGGAACTCCTACGAGCAGTACTTC.

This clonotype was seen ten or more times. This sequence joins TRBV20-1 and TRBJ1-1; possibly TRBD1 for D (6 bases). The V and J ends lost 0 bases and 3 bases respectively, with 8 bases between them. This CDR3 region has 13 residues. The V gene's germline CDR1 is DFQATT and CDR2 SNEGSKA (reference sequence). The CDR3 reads CSARDNRDTEAFF. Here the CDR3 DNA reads TGCAGTGCTAGAGATAACAGGGACACTGAAGCTTTCTTT.

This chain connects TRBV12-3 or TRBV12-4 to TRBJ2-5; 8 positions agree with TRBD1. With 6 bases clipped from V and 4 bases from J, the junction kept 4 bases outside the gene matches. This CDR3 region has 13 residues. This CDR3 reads CASRATGAETQYF. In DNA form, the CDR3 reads TGTGCCAGCAGGGCGACAGGGGCAGAGACCCAGTACTTC.

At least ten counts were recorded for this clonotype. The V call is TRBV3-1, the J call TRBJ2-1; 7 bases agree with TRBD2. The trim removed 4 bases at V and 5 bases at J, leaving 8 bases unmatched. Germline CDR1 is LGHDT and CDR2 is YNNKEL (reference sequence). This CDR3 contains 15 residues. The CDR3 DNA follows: TGTGCCAGCAGCCTGGGGGACTACCGACACAATGAGCAGTTCTTC. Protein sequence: CASSLGDYRHNEQFF.

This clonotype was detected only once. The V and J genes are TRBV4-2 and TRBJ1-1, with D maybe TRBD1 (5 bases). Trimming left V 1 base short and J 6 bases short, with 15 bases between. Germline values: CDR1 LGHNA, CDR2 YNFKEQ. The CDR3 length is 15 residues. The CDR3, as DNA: TGTGCCAGCAGCCAAGGGGCGGAGGGGATCCCTGAAGCTTTCTTT. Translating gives CASSQGAEGIPEAFF.

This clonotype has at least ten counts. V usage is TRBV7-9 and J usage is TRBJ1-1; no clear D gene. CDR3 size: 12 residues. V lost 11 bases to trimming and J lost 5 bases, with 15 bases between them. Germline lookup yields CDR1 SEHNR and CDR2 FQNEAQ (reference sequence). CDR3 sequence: CAGLLVGTEAFF. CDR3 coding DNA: TGTGCCGGCCTCTTAGTAGGAACTGAAGCTTTCTTT.

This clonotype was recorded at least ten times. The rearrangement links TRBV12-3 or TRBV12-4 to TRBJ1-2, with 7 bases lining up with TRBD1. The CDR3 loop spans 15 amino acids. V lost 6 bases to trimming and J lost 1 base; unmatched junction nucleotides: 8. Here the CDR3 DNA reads TGTGCCAGCAGCCCCCAGGACAGGTTTAACTATGGCTACACCTTC. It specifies CASSPQDRFNYGYTF.

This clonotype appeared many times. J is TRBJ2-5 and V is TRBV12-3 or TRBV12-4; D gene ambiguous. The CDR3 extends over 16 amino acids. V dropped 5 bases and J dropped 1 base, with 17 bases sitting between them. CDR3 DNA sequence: TGTGCCAGCAGTCTCCCGACACGTTTGATCCAAGAGACCCAGTACTTC. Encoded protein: CASSLPTRLIQETQYF.